A selection of T cell receptor beta chains follows, all from one sample in a study of blood T cell repertoires in COVID-19. Assay used: immunoSEQ multiplex PCR; TCRdb lists only in-frame clones, some missing. The table lists roughly 200,000 clones, about 84% of them singletons. Sequencing was performed on peripheral blood. The receptors originated from a person aged 65-85 years with COVID-19, enrolled during active disease. Both conserved end residues are trimmed from each CDR3. D genes are given only for firm matches. Clone size is shown for a subset of rows, as once, few, many or a class of expanded clone.

TRBJ1-6	NA	TRBD1	TRBV5-1	ASSERPGTGRSPLH
TRBJ1-1	NA	NA	TRBV10-3	AISESVRSTEAF
TRBJ1-4	once	TRBD1	TRBV30	AWSIGTVNEKLF
TRBJ2-7	NA	TRBD2	TRBV5-1	ASSPTHSGRTEQY
TRBJ2-7	NA	NA	TRBV11-3	ASSREHHEQY
TRBJ2-2	few	TRBD2	TRBV5-1	ASSPILAGITGELF
TRBJ2-3	NA	TRBD1	TRBV7-9	ASSLEGASTDTQY
TRBJ1-5	NA	TRBD1	TRBV19	ASSITGQGNQPQH
TRBJ2-3	once	NA	TRBV5-4	ASSLRGGRTDTQY
TRBJ2-1	NA	NA	TRBV5-1	ASSLEVLNEQF
TRBJ2-1	NA	TRBD2	TRBV2	ASSETGGSYNEQF
TRBJ2-5	once	TRBD1	TRBV27	ASRRQGVKTQY
TRBJ2-5	NA	NA	TRBV7-2	ASSYSVSQETQY
TRBJ1-5	few	TRBD1	TRBV28	ASSLKAGGRVRAQH
TRBJ2-5	NA	TRBD2	TRBV2	ASSGGSGRSQETQY
TRBJ1-5	NA	TRBD1	TRBV6-1	ASSRDRGRQPQH
TRBJ1-1	NA	NA	TRBV5-6	ASSPNLRNTEAF
TRBJ1-1	NA	NA	TRBV19	ASSAGLNTEAF
TRBJ2-3	NA	NA	TRBV5-8	ASSGGWGADTQY
TRBJ2-1	NA	TRBD2	TRBV6-5	ANIHLAGHYNEQF
TRBJ2-1	NA	TRBD2	TRBV2	ASKERLAEQF
TRBJ2-1	NA	NA	TRBV6-2/TRBV6-3	ASSAPGGRRGGYNEQF
TRBJ1-4	NA	TRBD1	TRBV2	ASSPGTGASTNEKLF
TRBJ2-1	NA	NA	TRBV20-1	SASSPKGGYNEQF
TRBJ1-5	NA	NA	TRBV28	ASSGVRQPQH
TRBJ2-7	few	NA	TRBV7-9	ASSFAAAYEQY
TRBJ2-7	NA	TRBD2	TRBV9	ASSTRETGTRFNSRDEQY
TRBJ1-2	NA	NA	TRBV2	ASSEYSYGYT
TRBJ2-1	NA	TRBD2	TRBV11-2	ASSLKLAGGLSLDEQF
TRBJ2-5	NA	NA	TRBV7-2	ASSHRVGFSGQETQY
TRBJ2-3	NA	NA	TRBV29-1	SVVGADTQY
TRBJ2-2	NA	NA	TRBV7-9	ASSPPGTLNTGELF